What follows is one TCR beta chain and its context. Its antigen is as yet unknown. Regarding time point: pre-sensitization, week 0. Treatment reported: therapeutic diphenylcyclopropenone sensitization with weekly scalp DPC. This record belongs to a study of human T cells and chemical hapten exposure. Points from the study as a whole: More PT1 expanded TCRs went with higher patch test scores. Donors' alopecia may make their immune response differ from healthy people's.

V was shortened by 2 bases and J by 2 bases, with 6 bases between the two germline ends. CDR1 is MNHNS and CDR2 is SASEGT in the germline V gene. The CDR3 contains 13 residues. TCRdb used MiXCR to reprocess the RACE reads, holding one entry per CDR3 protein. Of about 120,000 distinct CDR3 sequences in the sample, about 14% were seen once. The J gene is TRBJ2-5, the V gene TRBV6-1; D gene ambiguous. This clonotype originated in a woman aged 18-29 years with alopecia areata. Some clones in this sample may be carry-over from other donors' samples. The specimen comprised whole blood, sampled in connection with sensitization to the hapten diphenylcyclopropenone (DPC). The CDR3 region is CASSEIDQETQYF. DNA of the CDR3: TGTGCCAGCAGTGAAATAGATCAAGAGACCCAGTACTTC.